The T cell receptor (beta chain) described here comes from a study of CD8 T cells in Susac syndrome (dated by TCRdb to between 2018 and 2020). As for the study more broadly: Repertoire sequencing was used to test whether CD8+ T cell activation and differentiation in Susac syndrome was antigen driven. Study-level results and caveats: The number of individuals in the TCR sequencing and HLA analysis was acknowledged as relatively small.

The germline V gene (reference sequence) gives CDR1 as GTSNPN and CDR2 as SVGIG. Relative to germline, V is 2 bases shorter and J is 3 bases shorter, with 11 bases between their ends. Including the terminal cysteine and phenylalanine, the CDR3 comprises 13 residues. Only the CDR3 DNA is retained, 39 bases long and in frame from the first base. Peripheral blood CD8+ and CD4+ T cells from healthy donors, Susac syndrome patients and multiple sclerosis patients were profiled by high-throughput TCR beta sequencing. Treatment-naive patients with stable or active relapsing-remitting disease fulfilling revised McDonald criteria were used as multiple sclerosis controls. Bulk CD8+ and CD4+ T cells were purified magnetically by negative isolation, whereas CD8+ TEMRA cells were enriched by FACS. Blood was drawn into EDTA tubes, processed within 24 hours, and PBMCs were isolated by density gradient centrifugation. PBMCs intended for TCR sequencing were cryopreserved in liquid nitrogen and thawed later in a water bath at 37 degrees C. A purity of at least 90% was achieved for sorted or isolated CD4+, CD8+ and CD8+ TEMRA cells.

RNA was extracted with the RNeasy kit and about 0.45 to 1 ug was reverse transcribed using random hexamers. The immunoSEQ multiplex PCR assay, which covers 54 Vbeta and 13 Jbeta segments, was used to amplify TCR beta CDR3 regions. PCR amplification bias was corrected using a synthetic template baseline for primer optimization and computational correction. Per the source publication's procedure: Reads were annotated to V, D and J genes according to IMGT and were analyzed with immunoSEQ Analyzer, with only productive sequences retained. Clonality was computed as one minus Shannon entropy normalized by log2 of the number of productive unique sequences. For each patient and control, public and private clones were evaluated among the 100 most prevalent clones. Susac-specific clones were defined as absent from healthy and MS cohorts, around 980 published viral clones and other ImmuneACCESS disease sequences. TCRdb itself trimmed the public reads at Q25 with fastp, ran MiXCR and retained productive beta chains. Each entry is one CDR3 protein sequence, shown with its most common DNA and genes. The V and J calls come from TCRdb's annotation, not from the publication. This sample lists roughly 180,000 distinct CDR3 sequences; 90% to 95% were detected once. The ten top clones hold around 0.097% of the sample.

Of note for this clonotype: The clone's antigen remains unknown. No qualities accompany the bases; no much larger clone lies one base away.

Recombination linked TRBV30 to TRBJ2-7; perhaps TRBD2 is the D gene, with 7 bases matching. The TCR sequence derives from a human donor with multiple sclerosis. The sequencing input was CD4+ T cells from PBMCs. The CDR3 protein is CAWSKGGGYEQYF. The DNA sequence reads TGTGCCTGGAGTAAAGGGGGGGGCTACGAGCAGTACTTC.